These 2 T cell receptor beta chains share one sample of origin, sequenced in a study of T cells after yellow fever vaccination. TCRdb reanalysed the 5' RACE reads using MiXCR and keeps one entry per CDR3 protein. Of roughly 320,000 distinct CDR3 sequences in the sample, roughly 10% are singletons; the top ten hold about 3%. The starting material was CD4+ T cells sorted from PBMCs, obtained 45 days after the yellow fever booster vaccination. The source is a man in his late teens or twenties who received the YFV17D yellow fever vaccine.

This rearrangement joins TRBV24-1 to TRBJ2-3; 7 bases fit TRBD1. The CDR3 has 15 residues. The V and J ends lost 7 bases and 1 base, in that order; junction bases with no gene match: 7. Germline V CDR1 and CDR2: KGHDR, SFDVKD. CDR3 sequence: CATSSTGAGTDTQYF. In DNA, the CDR3 is TGTGCCACCAGCTCAACAGGGGCCGGCACAGATACGCAGTATTTT.

This clonotype was seen more than once but under ten times. The chain recombines TRBV6-2 or TRBV6-3 with TRBJ2-7, with 7 bases identical to TRBD1. Unmatched junction bases numbered 7, after V lost 8 bases and J lost 3 bases. Germline CDR1 MNHEY, CDR2 SVGEGT. This CDR3 spans 13 amino acids. The chain's CDR3 is CASQDTGDYEQYV. CDR3 in DNA: TGTGCCAGCCAAGACACAGGGGACTACGAGCAGTACGTC.